Each of the 30 T cell receptor beta chains below was sequenced from the same sample in a study of regulatory T cells in long-lasting Graves disease. Building of the TCR beta libraries involved iRepertoire HTBI primers and Arm-PCR of CDR3 regions. Via MiXCR, TCRdb re-called the multiplex PCR reads, giving one row per CDR3 protein. Of 550,000 to 700,000 distinct CDR3 sequences listed, about 15% are singletons. Time point defined: newly diagnosed GD, antithyroid drugs for less than 3 months. Generation of the TCR library employed RNA extracted from PBMCs. Separately, the same data were catalogued under a study of T cells in Graves' hyperthyroidism and ophthalmopathy.

The input for sequencing was peripheral blood mononuclear cells (PBMCs), taken at new diagnosis, from a patient treated with antithyroid drugs. The receptors originated from a man between 18 and 29 years old with Graves disease.

Ten or more counts support this clonotype. The chain combines TRBV5-1 with TRBJ2-3; 11 bases agree with TRBD2. This CDR3 spans 16 amino acids. V gave up 4 bases and J gave up 5 bases; unmatched junction bases: 9. Germline V CDR1 and CDR2: SGHRS, YFSETQ. DNA for the CDR3: TGCGCCAGCAGCCCGCGGACTAGCGGGTTCAGAGATACGCAGTATTTT. Amino acids: CASSPRTSGFRDTQYF.

A few counts support this clonotype. The V gene is TRBV5-1, the J gene TRBJ1-4; D uncertain. Trimming took off 4 bases at V and 12 bases at J, with 16 bases between the two ends. This CDR3 is 13 amino acids long. In germline, CDR1 is SGHRS, CDR2 YFSETQ. The CDR3 spells CASSRAVNEELFF. The CDR3 nucleotides are TGCGCCAGCAGCCGGGCAGTCAATGAGGAACTGTTTTTT.

This sequence joins TRBV5-5 and TRBJ2-7; TRBD1 matches at 7 bases. The CDR3 spans 14 residues. Germline loops: CDR1 SGHKS, CDR2 YYEKEE (reference sequence). Trimming removed 2 bases from V and 6 bases from J; junction bases left unmatched: 8. The CDR3 sequence is CASSFWDSLTEQYF. CDR3 nucleotide sequence: TGTGCCAGCAGCTTTTGGGACAGCCTTACCGAGCAGTACTTC.

This clonotype was seen more than once but under ten times. The V call is TRBV28, the J call TRBJ2-2; no clear D gene. CDR3 size: 14 residues. Germline CDR1 reads MDHEN; CDR2 reads SYDVKM. V was cut by 5 bases and J by 4 bases, with 11 bases left in between. CDR3 sequence: CASSMDVGTGELFF. Written as DNA, the CDR3 is TGTGCCAGCAGTATGGACGTTGGCACCGGGGAGCTGTTTTTT.

The chain links TRBV5-1 to TRBJ2-3; 7 nucleotides match TRBD2. Germline CDR1 and CDR2: SGHRS and YFSETQ. This CDR3 region has 15 residues. The junction had 5 bases not matched to a gene; V was cut back by 4 bases and J by 0 bases. The CDR3 spells CASSAGDSSTDTQYF. The CDR3 region has the DNA TGCGCCAGCAGCGCGGGGGACTCTAGCACAGATACGCAGTATTTT. The whole variable domain, remainder taken from reference TRBV5-1 and TRBJ2-3, is KAGVTQTPRYLIKTRGQQVTLSCSPISGHRSVSWYQQTPGQGLQFLFEYFSETQRNKGNFPGRFSGRQFSNSRSEMNVSTLELGDSALYLCASSAGDSSTDTQYFGPGTRLTVL.

This clonotype showed up just a few times. The chain recombines TRBV13 with TRBJ2-7, with D unresolved. Germline lookup yields CDR1 PRHDT and CDR2 FYEKMQ (reference sequence). The CDR3 totals 15 residues. The V end lost 2 bases, the J end lost 1 base, and 12 bases lay between the germline ends. The CDR3 DNA follows: TGTGCCAGCAGCTTACGTCTCTCCCCGTCCTACGAGCAGTACTTC. Encoded protein: CASSLRLSPSYEQYF.

The chain is built from TRBV9 and TRBJ2-4, with D uncertain. The CDR3 is 15 amino acids. Trimming cost V 3 bases and J 0 bases, with 10 bases left between them. Germline CDR1 and CDR2: SGDLS and YYNGEE. CDR3 residues: CASSADGLAKNIQYF. As DNA, the CDR3 is TGTGCCAGCAGCGCGGACGGCCTAGCCAAAAACATTCAGTACTTC.

This clonotype occurred many times. V is TRBV2 and J is TRBJ2-7; D is possibly TRBD1 (6 bases). The CDR3 covers 11 residues. The V gene's germline CDR1 is SNHLY and CDR2 FYNNEI. Trimming shortened V by 9 bases and J by 3 bases, and 9 bases separated the two germline ends. The CDR3 DNA is TGTGCCAGGTACAGGGTCTACGAGCAGTACTTC. Amino acid sequence: CARYRVYEQYF.

In its sample, this clonotype was seen many times. V and J are TRBV28 and TRBJ1-5; 8 bases are shared with TRBD1. This CDR3 is built from 15 residues. The germline gives CDR1 MDHEN, CDR2 SYDVKM. The V and J ends lost 6 bases and 9 bases, in that order; junction bases with no gene match: 13. The CDR3 DNA reads as TGTGCCAGCAGGCTCGGACAGGGACTAATCACGCCCCAGCATTTT. This gives the protein CASRLGQGLITPQHF.

This clonotype was observed at least ten times. J is TRBJ2-1 and V is TRBV12-3 or TRBV12-4; D might be TRBD1 (6 bases). CDR3 length: 19 amino acids. The germline V and J ends were trimmed by 1 base and 6 bases, with 25 bases remaining between them. The CDR3 protein is CASSLERGSGQNKFNEQFF. The CDR3 nucleotides read TGTGCCAGCAGTTTAGAGCGCGGGTCGGGACAAAATAAGTTCAATGAGCAGTTCTTC.

This clonotype appeared many times. The chain combines TRBV30 with TRBJ2-7; D possibly corresponds to TRBD1 (6 bases). The ends were cut back, 0 bases at V and 3 bases at J, with 15 bases in the middle. CDR3 length equals 15 residues. Germline-derived CDR1 and CDR2 are GTSNPN and SVGIG (reference sequence). CDR3 region: CAWSVRQGYIYEQYF. CDR3 DNA sequence: TGTGCCTGGAGTGTACGGCAGGGGTACATCTACGAGCAGTACTTC.

This clonotype was observed at least ten times. The chain is built from TRBV18 and TRBJ1-1, with D possibly matching TRBD1 (5 bases). The CDR3 covers 14 residues. The germline V and J ends were trimmed by 6 bases and 2 bases, with 13 bases remaining between them. Germline V gene lookup returns CDR1 KGHSH and CDR2 LQKENI. The CDR3 here is CASSLDRLNTEAFF. CDR3 DNA: TGTGCCAGCTCTCTAGACAGACTAAACACTGAAGCTTTCTTT.

The CDR3 sequence is CASTKTGTSGRNEQFF. DNA of the CDR3: TGTGCCAGCACTAAAACAGGGACTAGCGGGAGAAATGAGCAGTTCTTC. This chain links TRBV12-3 or TRBV12-4 with TRBJ2-1, with 14 bases identical to TRBD2. The CDR3 spans 16 residues. V shed 7 bases and J 7 bases; nucleotides not matched to a gene: 9.

About this clonotype itself: Germline and junction disagree at one end, which may indicate a read error. The CDR3 bases are TGCGCCAGCAGCTTGGGCGGTGCTAGCGGGATTCACACAGATACGCAGTATTTT. This gives the protein CASSLGGASGIHTDTQYF. The chain couples TRBV5-5 to TRBJ2-3, with 9 positions matching TRBD2. Germline CDR1 reads SGHKS; CDR2 reads YYEKEE (reference sequence). CDR3 length: 18 amino acids.

As for this clonotype: A single base separates this from a much larger clone, so it may be a read error. The chain carries TRBV12-3 or TRBV12-4 and TRBJ2-1; D uncertain. CDR3 length: 14 amino acids. V gave up 6 bases and J gave up 13 bases, with 22 bases separating them. CDR3 in amino acids: CASSKPALPETQFF. Here the CDR3 DNA reads TGTGCCAGCAGCAAACCGGCCCTCCCAGAGACCCAGTTCTTC.

The J gene is TRBJ1-4, the V gene TRBV12-3 or TRBV12-4; no reliable D call. This CDR3 contains 14 residues. Trimming shortened V by 5 bases and J by 3 bases, and 10 bases separated the two germline ends. This CDR3 reads CASSPFRPNEKLFF. DNA for the CDR3: TGTGCCAGCAGTCCTTTTAGACCTAATGAAAAACTGTTTTTT.

The J gene is TRBJ1-1, the V gene TRBV19; D remains unclear. The germline V gene has CDR1 LNHDA and CDR2 SQIVND (reference sequence). Trimming cost V 4 bases and J 3 bases, with 6 bases left between them. This CDR3 is built from 12 residues. CDR3 DNA: TGTGCCAGTAGTAGATTGGACACTGAAGCTTTCTTT. As protein: CASSRLDTEAFF.

This chain uses TRBV10-3 with TRBJ1-1; D uncertain. The ends were cut back, 6 bases at V and 5 bases at J, with 31 bases in the middle. This CDR3 has 19 residues. CDR1 and CDR2 (germline): ENHRY, SYGVKD. CDR3 nucleotides: TGTGCCATCAGGGATGGGATTGTCGCAGGTAGCATACGAAGGACTGAAGCTTTCTTT. It encodes CAIRDGIVAGSIRRTEAFF.

This clonotype was observed a few times. The chain couples TRBV27 to TRBJ2-2, with D unresolved. The CDR3 runs to 16 residues. Germline V lookup: CDR1 MNHEY, CDR2 SMNVEV (reference sequence). Trimming shortened V by 1 base and J by 4 bases, and 13 bases separated the two germline ends. The CDR3 region has the DNA TGTGCCAGCAGTTTATTGAGGCCCCGAGTCACCGGGGAGCTGTTTTTT. Translation: CASSLLRPRVTGELFF.

This chain joins TRBV5-5 and TRBJ2-3; 10 nucleotides match TRBD2. Germline-derived CDR1 and CDR2 are SGHKS and YYEKEE (reference sequence). The trim removed 3 bases at V and 1 base at J, leaving 2 bases unmatched. CDR3 size: 15 residues. For the CDR3, the DNA is TGTGCCAGCAGCTATGGACTAGCGGGCACAGATACGCAGTATTTT. Its translation: CASSYGLAGTDTQYF.

This clonotype has a handful of counts. The J gene is TRBJ2-5, the V gene TRBV2, with 7 bases fitting TRBD1. The V gene end was trimmed by 9 bases and the J gene end by 4 bases; junction bases not matched to a gene: 5. The CDR3 length is 12 residues. Germline assignment: CDR1 SNHLY and CDR2 FYNNEI. CDR3 region: CASQRGPETQYF. For the CDR3, the DNA is TGTGCCAGTCAGAGGGGGCCAGAGACCCAGTACTTC.

To note about this clonotype: A much larger clone lies one base from this, so it may be a read error. This chain connects TRBV6-2 or TRBV6-3 to TRBJ1-1; D is perhaps TRBD1 (6 bases). Trimming shortened V by 5 bases and J by 2 bases, and 12 bases separated the two germline ends. Germline values: CDR1 MNHEY, CDR2 SVGEGT. This CDR3 is built from 14 residues. This CDR3 reads CASSERTENTEAFF. Written as DNA, the CDR3 is TGTGCCAGCAGTGAAAGGACAGAAAACACTGAAGCTTTCTTT.

This clonotype was found many times. The V call is TRBV12-3 or TRBV12-4, the J call TRBJ2-1; D perhaps matches TRBD1 (6 bases). The CDR3 extends over 15 amino acids. Trimming cost V 4 bases and J 1 base, with 11 bases left between them. The CDR3 loop reads CASSSTGLSYNEQFF. In nucleotides, the CDR3 is TGTGCCAGCAGTTCCACAGGGTTATCCTACAATGAGCAGTTCTTC.

This clonotype was picked up many times. The gene calls are TRBV6-2 or TRBV6-3 and TRBJ2-7; possibly TRBD1 for D (5 bases). This CDR3 is 15 amino acids long. Germline CDR1 MNHEY, CDR2 SVGEGT. Trimming shortened V by 5 bases and J by 0 bases, and 14 bases separated the two germline ends. DNA for the CDR3: TGTGCCAGCAGTCCCTCTCGACAGCGCTCCTACGAGCAGTACTTC. Protein product: CASSPSRQRSYEQYF.

This clonotype was detected only a few times. The chain joins TRBV20-1 to TRBJ2-7, with TRBD2 identical over 11 bases. The length of the CDR3 is 15 residues. Germline V CDR1 and CDR2: DFQATT, SNEGSKA (reference sequence). V shed 3 bases, J shed 2 bases, and the junction held 6 bases outside the gene matches. The CDR3 sequence: CSARTSGTSPYEQYF. CDR3 DNA: TGCAGTGCTAGGACTAGCGGGACTTCCCCCTACGAGCAGTACTTC.

This clonotype was recorded many times. The chain joins TRBV30 to TRBJ1-1, with 9 bases aligning to TRBD1. CDR3 length equals 14 residues. V lost 4 bases to trimming and J lost 11 bases; unmatched junction nucleotides: 14. CDR1 GTSNPN and CDR2 SVGIG come from the germline V gene (reference sequence). CDR3 residues: CAWNRQGVLRAAFF. The CDR3 DNA reads TGTGCCTGGAACAGACAGGGGGTTTTGAGGGCGGCTTTCTTT.

In this sample, this clonotype turned up many times. The rearrangement links TRBV6-1 to TRBJ2-1, with 9 positions matching TRBD1. The V segment lost 5 bases and the J segment 4 bases; nucleotides outside the gene matches: 6. The germline V gene has CDR1 MNHNS and CDR2 SASEGT. The CDR3 loop spans 15 amino acids. The CDR3 loop is CASSITGGGYNEQFF. The CDR3 coding sequence is TGTGCCAGCAGTATTACAGGGGGCGGGTACAATGAGCAGTTCTTC.

The table lists this clonotype with a few counts. The junction does not match germline at one end; this may be a read error. The V gene is TRBV20-1, the J gene TRBJ2-3, with 9 bases fitting TRBD2. Germline CDR1 DFQATT, CDR2 SNEGSKA (reference sequence). The CDR3 is 15 amino acids. The CDR3 DNA is TGCGGTGCTAGAAGACTAGCGGAGAGCACAGATACGCAGTATTTT. Protein sequence: CGARRLAESTDTQYF.

This clonotype was counted many times. The chain recombines TRBV30 with TRBJ2-7; no clear D. This CDR3 spans 13 amino acids. Germline V CDR1 and CDR2: GTSNPN, SVGIG (reference sequence). The V end lost 3 bases, the J end lost 4 bases, and 13 bases lay between the germline ends. CDR3 sequence reads: CAWREAGLYEQYF. The CDR3, as DNA: TGTGCCTGGAGAGAGGCAGGATTGTACGAGCAGTACTTC. Full variable domain (outside the CDR3, taken from reference TRBV30 and TRBJ2-7): SQTIHQWPATLVQPVGSPLSLECTVEGTSNPNLYWYRQAAGRGLQLLFYSVGIGQISSEVPQNLSASRPQDRQFILSSKKLLLSDSGFYLCAWREAGLYEQYFGPGTRLTVT.

This clonotype was counted at least ten times. This chain uses TRBV2 with TRBJ2-3; 7 bases line up with TRBD2. This CDR3 has 15 amino acids. Per the germline V gene, CDR1 is SNHLY and CDR2 is FYNNEI. V shed 1 base and J 5 bases; nucleotides not matched to a gene: 6. The DNA for the CDR3 is TGTGCCAGCAGTGAAGACCGACTAGCAGGAGATACGCAGTATTTT. Its translation: CASSEDRLAGDTQYF.